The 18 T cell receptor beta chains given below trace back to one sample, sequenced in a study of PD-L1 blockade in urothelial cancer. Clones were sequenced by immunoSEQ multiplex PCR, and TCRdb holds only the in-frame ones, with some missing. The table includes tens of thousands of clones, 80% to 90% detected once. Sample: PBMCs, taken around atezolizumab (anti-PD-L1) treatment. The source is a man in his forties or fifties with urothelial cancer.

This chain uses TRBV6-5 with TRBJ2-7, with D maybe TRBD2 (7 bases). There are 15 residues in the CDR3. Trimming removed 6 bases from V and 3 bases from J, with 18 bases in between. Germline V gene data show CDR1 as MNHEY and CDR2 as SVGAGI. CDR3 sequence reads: CASSLLAGAGYEQYF. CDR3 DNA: TGTGCCAGCAGCCTACTTGCGGGGGCGGGCTACGAGCAGTACTTC.

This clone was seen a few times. CDR3 bases: TGTGCCAGCAGTTTTCGACAGGGGGGAGAGGGCTACACCTTC. This gives the protein CASSFRQGGEGYTF. The chain has TRBV27 and TRBJ1-2; 9 bases line up with TRBD1. The CDR3 is 14 amino acids. J gave up 8 bases and V 3 bases, and 7 bases lay outside the gene matches. The germline gives CDR1 MNHEY, CDR2 SMNVEV (reference sequence).

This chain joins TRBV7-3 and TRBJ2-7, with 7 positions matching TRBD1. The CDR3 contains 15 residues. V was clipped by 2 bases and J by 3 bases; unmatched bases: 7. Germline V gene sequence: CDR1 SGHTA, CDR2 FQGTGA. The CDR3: CASSLLPGQIYEQYF. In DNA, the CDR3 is TGTGCCAGCAGCTTACTACCGGGACAGATCTACGAGCAGTACTTC.

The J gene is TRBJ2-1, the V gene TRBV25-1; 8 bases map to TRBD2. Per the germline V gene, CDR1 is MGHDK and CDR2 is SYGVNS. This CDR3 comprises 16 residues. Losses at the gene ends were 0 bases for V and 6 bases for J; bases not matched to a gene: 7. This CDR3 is CASSEYKGSGVNEQFF. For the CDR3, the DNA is TGTGCCAGCAGTGAATATAAAGGTAGCGGGGTCAATGAGCAGTTCTTC.

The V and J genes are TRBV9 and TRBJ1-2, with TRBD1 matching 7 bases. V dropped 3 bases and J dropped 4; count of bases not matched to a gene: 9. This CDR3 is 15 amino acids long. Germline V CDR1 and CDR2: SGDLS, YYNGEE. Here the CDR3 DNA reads TGTGCCAGCAGCGCCGCCGGGACAGCGAGCTATGGCTACACCTTC. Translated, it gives CASSAAGTASYGYTF.

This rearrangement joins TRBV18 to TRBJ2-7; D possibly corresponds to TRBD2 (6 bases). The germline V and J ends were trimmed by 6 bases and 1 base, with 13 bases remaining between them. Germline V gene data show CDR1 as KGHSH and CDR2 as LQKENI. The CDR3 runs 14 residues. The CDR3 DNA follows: TGTGCCAGCTCCCAACGGGGGATTTCCTACGAGCAGTACTTC. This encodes CASSQRGISYEQYF.

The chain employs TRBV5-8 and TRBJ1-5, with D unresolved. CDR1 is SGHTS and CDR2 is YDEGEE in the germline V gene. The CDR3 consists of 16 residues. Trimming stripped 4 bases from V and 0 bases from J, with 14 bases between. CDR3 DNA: TGTGCCAGCAGCGGGCGGGCCGGGCGTAGCAATCAGCCCCAGCATTTT. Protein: CASSGRAGRSNQPQHF.

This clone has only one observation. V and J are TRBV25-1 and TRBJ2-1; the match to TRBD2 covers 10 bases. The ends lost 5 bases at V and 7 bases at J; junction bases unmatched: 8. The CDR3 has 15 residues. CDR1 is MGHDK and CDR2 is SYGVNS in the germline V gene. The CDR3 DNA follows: TGTGCCAGCAGTCTCCTAGCGGGAGTTGATAATGAGCAGTTCTTC. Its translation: CASSLLAGVDNEQFF.

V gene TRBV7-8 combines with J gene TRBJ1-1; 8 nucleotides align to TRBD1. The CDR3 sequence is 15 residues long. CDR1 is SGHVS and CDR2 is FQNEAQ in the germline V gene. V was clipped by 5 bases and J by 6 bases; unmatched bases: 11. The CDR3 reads CASSKRQGAEPEAFF. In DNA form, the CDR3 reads TGTGCCAGCAGCAAGAGGCAGGGGGCAGAACCTGAAGCTTTCTTT.

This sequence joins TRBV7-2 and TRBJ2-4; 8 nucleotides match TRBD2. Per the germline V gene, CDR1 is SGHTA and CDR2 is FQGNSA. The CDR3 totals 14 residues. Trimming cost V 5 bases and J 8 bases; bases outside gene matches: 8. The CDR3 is CASSGPGLGDIQYF. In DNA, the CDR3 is TGTGCCAGCAGCGGGCCGGGACTAGGTGACATTCAGTACTTC.

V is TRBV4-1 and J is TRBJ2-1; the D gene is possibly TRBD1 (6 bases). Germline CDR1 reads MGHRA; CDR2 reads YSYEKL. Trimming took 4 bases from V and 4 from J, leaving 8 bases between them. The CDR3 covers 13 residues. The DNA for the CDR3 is TGCGCCAGCAGCCGGGGGCTTTACAATGAGCAGTTCTTC. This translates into CASSRGLYNEQFF.

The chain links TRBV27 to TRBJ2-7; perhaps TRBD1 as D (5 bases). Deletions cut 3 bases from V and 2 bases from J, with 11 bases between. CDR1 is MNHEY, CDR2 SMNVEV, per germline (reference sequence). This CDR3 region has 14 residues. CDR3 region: CASSFDSLAYEQYF. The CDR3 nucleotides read TGTGCCAGCAGTTTTGACAGCCTGGCCTACGAGCAGTACTTC.

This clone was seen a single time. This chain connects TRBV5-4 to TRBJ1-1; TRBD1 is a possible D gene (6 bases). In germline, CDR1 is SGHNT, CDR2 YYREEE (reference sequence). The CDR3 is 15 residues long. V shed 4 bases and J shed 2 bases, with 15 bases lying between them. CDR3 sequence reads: CASSPRTDRNTEAFF. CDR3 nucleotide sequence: TGTGCCAGCAGCCCCAGGACAGACAGAAACACTGAAGCTTTCTTT. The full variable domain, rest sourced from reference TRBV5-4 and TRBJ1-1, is ETGVTQSPTHLIKTRGQQVTLRCSSQSGHNTVSWYQQALGQGPQFIFQYYREEENGRGNFPPRFSGLQFPNYSSELNVNALELDDSALYLCASSPRTDRNTEAFFGQGTRLTVV.

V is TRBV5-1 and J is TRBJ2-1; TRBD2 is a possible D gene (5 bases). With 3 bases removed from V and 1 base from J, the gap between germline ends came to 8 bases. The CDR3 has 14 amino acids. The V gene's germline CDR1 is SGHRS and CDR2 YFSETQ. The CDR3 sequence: CASSSRGSYNEQFF. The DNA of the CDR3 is TGCGCCAGCAGCTCCCGGGGATCCTACAATGAGCAGTTCTTC.

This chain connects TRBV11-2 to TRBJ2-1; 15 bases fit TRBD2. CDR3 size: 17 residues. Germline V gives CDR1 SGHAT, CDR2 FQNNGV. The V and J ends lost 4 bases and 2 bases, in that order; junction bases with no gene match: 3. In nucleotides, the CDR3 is TGTGCCAGCAGCTCTGGGACTAGCGGGGGGACCTACAATGAGCAGTTCTTC. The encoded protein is CASSSGTSGGTYNEQFF.

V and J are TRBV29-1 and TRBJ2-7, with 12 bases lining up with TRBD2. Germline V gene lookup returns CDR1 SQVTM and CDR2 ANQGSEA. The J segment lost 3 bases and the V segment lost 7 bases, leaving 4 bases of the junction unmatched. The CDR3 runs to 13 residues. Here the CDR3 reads CSGLAGDYYEQYF. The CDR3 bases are TGCAGCGGACTAGCGGGGGACTACTACGAGCAGTACTTC.

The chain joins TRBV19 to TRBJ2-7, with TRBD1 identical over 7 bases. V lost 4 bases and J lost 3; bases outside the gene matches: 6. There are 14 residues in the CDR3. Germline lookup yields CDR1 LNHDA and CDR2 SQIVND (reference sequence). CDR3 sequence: CASSTWDRLYEQYF. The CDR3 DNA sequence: TGTGCCAGTAGTACGTGGGACAGACTCTACGAGCAGTACTTC.

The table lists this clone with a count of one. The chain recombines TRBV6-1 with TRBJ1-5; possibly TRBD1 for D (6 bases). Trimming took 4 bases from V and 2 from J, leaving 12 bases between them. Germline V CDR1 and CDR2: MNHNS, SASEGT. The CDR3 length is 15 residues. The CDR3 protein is CASSGLQGGNQPQHF. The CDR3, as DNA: TGTGCCAGCAGTGGTTTACAGGGTGGCAATCAGCCCCAGCATTTT.